What follows are 27 T cell receptor beta chains derived from one specimen sequenced in a study of technical replicates of blood from several donors. Clones were read by immunoSEQ multiplex PCR, and TCRdb kept only the in-frame ones, dropping some. Here the sample spans 60,000 to 85,000 clones, approximately 94% being singletons. The sequenced sample consisted of T cells isolated from PBMCs. The receptors come from a human donor in good health.

The V gene is TRBV7-9, the J gene TRBJ1-2; 7 bases match TRBD1. Germline trimming cut 2 bases from V and 5 bases from J; bases unmatched to any gene: 5. Germline values: CDR1 SEHNR, CDR2 FQNEAQ (reference sequence). This CDR3 has 14 residues. The CDR3 loop is CASSLISGGYGYTF. As DNA, the CDR3 is TGTGCCAGCAGCTTAATCTCAGGGGGTTATGGCTACACCTTC.

This chain uses TRBV5-1 with TRBJ2-7; possibly TRBD1 for D (6 bases). The length of the CDR3 is 16 residues. Trimming took off 6 bases at V and 5 bases at J, with 24 bases between the two ends. The V gene's germline CDR1 is SGHRS and CDR2 YFSETQ. The CDR3 DNA is TGCGCCAGCAAACGGACAGCAGTTTCTCTGGGGAACGAGCAGTACTTC. It translates to CASKRTAVSLGNEQYF.

The V call is TRBV7-2, the J call TRBJ1-1, with D maybe TRBD1 (5 bases). Germline V gene lookup returns CDR1 SGHTA and CDR2 FQGNSA. Trimming stripped 4 bases from V and 0 bases from J, with 12 bases between. The CDR3 consists of 15 residues. CDR3 DNA: TGTGCCAGCAGCTCAATTTCAGGGTTGAACACTGAAGCTTTCTTT. This codes for CASSSISGLNTEAFF. The full variable domain, completed using reference TRBV7-2 and TRBJ1-1, is GAGVSQSPSNKVTEKGKDVELRCDPISGHTALYWYRQSLGQGLEFLIYFQGNSAPDKSGLPSDRFSAERTGGSVSTLTIQRTQQEDSAVYLCASSSISGLNTEAFFGQGTRLTVV.

The chain recombines TRBV9 with TRBJ2-6; TRBD1 matches at 9 bases. The junction had 20 bases not matched to a gene; V was cut back by 4 bases and J by 0 bases. Germline CDR1 reads SGDLS; CDR2 reads YYNGEE. This CDR3 has 22 amino acids. CDR3 loop: CASSRDRERSWSWTSGANVLTF. CDR3 bases: TGTGCCAGCAGCCGGGACAGGGAAAGAAGCTGGAGCTGGACCTCTGGGGCCAACGTCCTGACTTTC.

This sequence joins TRBV4-1 and TRBJ1-4; TRBD1 is a possible D gene (5 bases). Germline CDR1 is MGHRA and CDR2 is YSYEKL. V lost 0 bases and J 6 bases, leaving 14 bases between the germline ends. This CDR3 comprises 16 residues. CDR3 DNA: TGCGCCAGCAGCCAAGATACAGGTGAGGTCGATGAAAAACTGTTTTTT. Translated: CASSQDTGEVDEKLFF.

This clone was found once. CDR3 nucleotide sequence: TGCGCCAGCACAAGGACAGGGGATGAGCAGTTCTTC. This sequence encodes CASTRTGDEQFF. This chain uses TRBV5-1 with TRBJ2-1; 9 nucleotides match TRBD1. From germline, CDR1 is SGHRS and CDR2 YFSETQ. The V and J ends lost 6 bases and 8 bases, in that order; junction bases with no gene match: 3. CDR3 length: 12 residues.

The genes are TRBV30 and TRBJ2-7; 10 bases are a match to TRBD2. Per germline, CDR1 GTSNPN and CDR2 SVGIG (reference sequence). After removal of 3 bases from V and 3 bases from J, the junction contained 2 bases not matched to a gene. This CDR3 contains 13 residues. DNA of the CDR3: TGTGCCTGGAGCCTAGCGGGAGTCTACGAGCAGTACTTC. Encoded protein: CAWSLAGVYEQYF.

V usage is TRBV5-8 and J usage is TRBJ2-3; maybe TRBD2 (6 bases). V was clipped by 2 bases and J by 2 bases, with 9 bases between them. Germline CDR1 reads SGHTS; CDR2 reads YDEGEE. The CDR3 is 14 residues long. CDR3 bases: TGTGCCAGCAGCTTTGGGGGGACCACAGATACGCAGTATTTT. It codes for CASSFGGTTDTQYF.

The genes are TRBV19 and TRBJ2-3; no firm D call. Germline loops: CDR1 LNHDA, CDR2 SQIVND (reference sequence). CDR3 length: 11 amino acids. Trimming left V 6 bases short and J 6 bases short, with 7 bases between. The chain's CDR3 is CASRYSDTQYF. The CDR3 DNA follows: TGTGCCAGTAGGTATTCCGATACGCAGTATTTT.

This chain uses TRBV5-6 with TRBJ2-7; perhaps TRBD1 as D (5 bases). V dropped 4 bases and J dropped 1 base, with 15 bases sitting between them. The CDR3 totals 15 residues. Germline CDR1 SGHDT, CDR2 YYEEEE. The CDR3 here is CASSPIRDGSYEQYF. The CDR3 nucleotides read TGTGCCAGCAGCCCTATCAGGGATGGGTCCTACGAGCAGTACTTC.

This chain joins TRBV10-3 and TRBJ1-1; D is uncertain. Germline assignment: CDR1 ENHRY and CDR2 SYGVKD. There are 14 residues in the CDR3. Trimming took 5 bases from V and 1 from J, leaving 11 bases between them. CDR3 region: CAISSPRGNTEAFF. DNA of the CDR3: TGTGCCATCAGTTCACCAAGAGGGAACACTGAAGCTTTCTTT.

The chain uses TRBV11-3 and TRBJ2-3, with D perhaps TRBD2 (5 bases). The CDR3 is 14 residues long. V was pared by 1 base and J by 1 base, with 6 bases between. The V gene's germline CDR1 is SGHNT and CDR2 YENEEA. Here the CDR3 reads CASSLVGGTDTQYF. The CDR3 DNA is TGTGCCAGCAGCTTAGTCGGGGGCACAGATACGCAGTATTTT.

The gene calls are TRBV11-1 and TRBJ2-7; TRBD2 aligns across 9 bases. This CDR3 comprises 15 residues. CDR1 and CDR2 (germline): SGHAT, FQDESV (reference sequence). J lost 5 bases, V lost 8 bases, and 13 bases had no gene match. As DNA, the CDR3 is TGTGCCAGCCGGCCCCCGGCTAGCGGGATGCACGAGCAGTACTTC. Translation gives CASRPPASGMHEQYF.

The chain uses TRBV5-6 and TRBJ2-7, with D tentatively TRBD1 (5 bases). Deletions cut 3 bases from V and 2 bases from J, with 15 bases between. This CDR3 comprises 15 residues. Germline values: CDR1 SGHDT, CDR2 YYEEEE. CDR3 residues: CASSSWFSGTYEQYF. In DNA form, the CDR3 reads TGTGCCAGCAGCTCTTGGTTTTCAGGGACCTACGAGCAGTACTTC.

The J gene is TRBJ1-2, the V gene TRBV25-1, with TRBD1 matching over 11 bases. V lost 4 bases to trimming and J lost 5 bases; unmatched junction nucleotides: 9. The CDR3 consists of 16 residues. Looked up from germline, CDR1 is MGHDK and CDR2 is SYGVNS. CDR3: CASSAPGTGGGYGYTF. CDR3 DNA: TGTGCCAGCAGTGCACCGGGGACAGGGGGAGGTTATGGCTACACCTTC.

The chain combines TRBV11-2 with TRBJ1-3, with unresolved D. Germline V lookup: CDR1 SGHAT, CDR2 FQNNGV. This CDR3 region has 15 residues. Trimming stripped 5 bases from V and 0 bases from J, with 11 bases between. CDR3 sequence reads: CASSPPGISGNTIYF. The CDR3, as DNA: TGTGCCAGCAGCCCGCCAGGCATCTCTGGAAACACCATATATTTT.

This clone was counted once. V is TRBV29-1 and J is TRBJ2-7, with TRBD1 matching 11 bases. The CDR3 spans 15 residues. The junction had 4 bases not matched to a gene; V was cut back by 3 bases and J by 0 bases. The germline CDR1 and CDR2 sequences are SQVTM and ANQGSEA. CDR3 nucleotide sequence: TGCAGCGTTGAGGGACAGGGGGTGGACTCCTACGAGCAGTACTTC. It is translated as CSVEGQGVDSYEQYF.

The genes are TRBV13 and TRBJ2-1, with TRBD2 identical over 7 bases. Germline CDR1 PRHDT, CDR2 FYEKMQ (reference sequence). The CDR3 runs 13 residues. V was clipped by 4 bases and J by 8 bases; unmatched bases: 5. The CDR3, as DNA: TGTGCCAGCAGCTCCCGAGCGGGATATGAGCAGTTCTTC. Its translation is CASSSRAGYEQFF.

This chain uses TRBV28 with TRBJ2-5; 11 bases are shared with TRBD1. Germline assignment: CDR1 MDHEN and CDR2 SYDVKM. The CDR3 covers 15 residues. The V and J ends lost 4 bases and 6 bases, in that order; junction bases with no gene match: 7. The CDR3 DNA reads TGTGCCAGCAGTTCCCCGGGACAGGGGGACCAGACCCAGTACTTC. Residues: CASSSPGQGDQTQYF.

The chain joins TRBV5-1 to TRBJ2-7; 9 nucleotides agree with TRBD1. The germline V gene encodes CDR1 SGHRS and CDR2 YFSETQ. J lost 3 bases, V lost 0 bases, and 7 bases had no gene match. This CDR3 has 16 amino acids. The CDR3 DNA sequence: TGCGCCAGCAGCTTGGCTCCGGGACAGGGATTCTACGAGCAGTACTTC. Its translation is CASSLAPGQGFYEQYF.

The chain uses TRBV7-2 and TRBJ1-1; D not resolved. The germline V gene has CDR1 SGHTA and CDR2 FQGNSA. CDR3 length: 10 amino acids. Trimming cost V 8 bases and J 8 bases, with 9 bases left between them. As DNA, the CDR3 is TGTGCCAGCGGCCTGGAGGAAGCTTTCTTT. Amino acid sequence: CASGLEEAFF. Full variable domain (outside the CDR3, taken from reference TRBV7-2 and TRBJ1-1): GAGVSQSPSNKVTEKGKDVELRCDPISGHTALYWYRQSLGQGLEFLIYFQGNSAPDKSGLPSDRFSAERTGGSVSTLTIQRTQQEDSAVYLCASGLEEAFFGQGTRLTVV.

The rearrangement joins TRBV7-9 to TRBJ1-1, with 7 bases matching TRBD1. The trim removed 5 bases at V and 4 bases at J, leaving 7 bases unmatched. Germline V CDR1 and CDR2: SEHNR, FQNEAQ (reference sequence). The CDR3 has 14 residues. CDR3 loop: CASSGRQGGTEAFF. Written as DNA, the CDR3 is TGTGCCAGCAGCGGCCGCCAGGGGGGCACTGAAGCTTTCTTT.

The rearrangement joins TRBV10-1 to TRBJ1-5; no reliable D call. The germline V and J ends were trimmed by 9 bases and 4 bases, with 10 bases remaining between them. The CDR3 is 12 amino acids. From germline, CDR1 is WNHNN and CDR2 SYGVQD (reference sequence). CDR3 sequence (DNA): TGCGCCAGTTCCCTCCTTAATCAGCCCCAGCATTTT. Its translation is CASSLLNQPQHF.

J is TRBJ2-1 and V is TRBV9; TRBD2 matches 15 bases. Germline V CDR1 and CDR2: SGDLS, YYNGEE. J was trimmed by 1 base and V by 4 bases; bases with no gene match: 9. The CDR3 is 19 residues long. As DNA, the CDR3 is TGTGCCAGCAGCTCCAACGGACTAGCGGGAGGGCCATCCTACAATGAGCAGTTCTTC. Protein: CASSSNGLAGGPSYNEQFF.

The rearrangement uses TRBV11-1 and TRBJ2-5, with D possibly TRBD2 on 6 matching bases. This CDR3 is built from 14 residues. V lost 4 bases and J 5 bases, leaving 14 bases between the germline ends. Germline CDR1 is SGHAT and CDR2 is FQDESV (reference sequence). The CDR3 protein is CASSSNRGMETQYF. The CDR3 nucleotides are TGTGCCAGCAGCTCTAACCGGGGGATGGAGACCCAGTACTTC.

This chain connects TRBV6-5 to TRBJ1-2, with 10 bases identical to TRBD1. The germline CDR1 and CDR2 sequences are MNHEY and SVGAGI. The CDR3 has 13 residues. Losses at the gene ends were 0 bases for V and 13 bases for J; bases not matched to a gene: 5. The CDR3 DNA reads as TGTGCCAGCAGTTACTCGCCGGGGACAGGGGCCACCTTC. It is translated as CASSYSPGTGATF.

This rearrangement joins TRBV4-1 to TRBJ2-3, with 10 bases that match TRBD2. CDR1 and CDR2 (germline): MGHRA, YSYEKL. This CDR3 spans 22 amino acids. V gave up 4 bases and J gave up 7 bases; unmatched junction bases: 29. The chain's CDR3 is CASSRILQLAGLTHPDFNTQYF. CDR3 DNA sequence: TGCGCCAGCAGCCGCATCTTACAACTAGCGGGACTGACACACCCCGATTTTAATACGCAGTATTTT.